This is a list of T cell receptor beta chains from one sample in a study of beta chain features in type 1 diabetes. Assay used: immunoSEQ multiplex PCR; TCRdb lists only in-frame clones, some missing. The sample has more than 8,500 clones; about four fifths are singletons. The specimen was Tregs from blood. These receptors were taken from a woman in her late teens or twenties in good health. Both conserved end residues are trimmed from each CDR3. Clone size is shown for a subset of rows, as once, few, many or a class of expanded clone.

abundance: .; v_gene: TRBV18; j_gene: TRBJ2-7; CDR3aa: ASSPPMGWGSAQY
abundance: once; v_gene: TRBV5-1; j_gene: TRBJ2-7; CDR3aa: ASSLDGTYEQY
abundance: once; v_gene: TRBV11-2; j_gene: TRBJ1-1; CDR3aa: ASSLGSWTEAF
abundance: .; v_gene: TRBV5-1; j_gene: TRBJ2-1; CDR3aa: VSSSGLQLPYNEQF
abundance: .; v_gene: TRBV28; j_gene: TRBJ1-2; CDR3aa: ASGDRGPLGNYGYT
abundance: .; v_gene: TRBV4-2; j_gene: TRBJ2-7; CDR3aa: ASSQDDRGYEQY
abundance: .; v_gene: TRBV6-1; j_gene: TRBJ2-7; CDR3aa: ASSEGTSHYEQY
abundance: .; v_gene: TRBV2; j_gene: TRBJ1-1; CDR3aa: ASSTRQGRTEAF
abundance: .; v_gene: TRBV18; j_gene: TRBJ1-6; CDR3aa: ASSRLRQGRSMNNSPLH
abundance: .; v_gene: TRBV28; j_gene: TRBJ1-1; CDR3aa: ASIRRGLRARNTEAF
abundance: .; v_gene: TRBV5-4; j_gene: TRBJ1-2; CDR3aa: ASSPGTGEYGYT
abundance: .; v_gene: TRBV7-3; j_gene: TRBJ1-1; CDR3aa: ASSLTLGGDTEAF